This TCR beta chain is from a study of shared clonotypes between healthy human individuals. Whole-study context: Each donor's CD4 naive and CD4 memory cells filled three plates apiece, CD8 naive two, and CD8 memory one.

Trimming left V 6 bases short and J 7 bases short, with 15 bases between. This CDR3 has 13 amino acids. The germline V gene has CDR1 MNHEY and CDR2 SVGAGI. The study's findings and limits: Sharing across four donors was highest in naive CD4 (roughly 5%) and lowest in memory CD8 (roughly 0.4%).

To note about this clone: Antigen specificity is unknown.

Clones were read by immunoSEQ multiplex PCR, and TCRdb kept only the in-frame ones, dropping some. The sample consists of 2 million to 2.5 million clones, approximately 95% of them appearing once. CD4+ cell separation produced CD45RA+ naive and CD45RA-negative memory subsets. Sequencing used naive CD4+ T cells from PBMCs. The subset here: CD45RA+ positively selected. The source is a man aged 18 to 29 in good health. Some clones in this sample may be carry-over from other donors' samples. V usage is TRBV6-5 and J usage is TRBJ1-2; D unclear. CDR3 coding DNA: TGTGCCAGCAGATCTCATGACGGTGCTGGCTACACCTTC. Its translation: CASRSHDGAGYTF.